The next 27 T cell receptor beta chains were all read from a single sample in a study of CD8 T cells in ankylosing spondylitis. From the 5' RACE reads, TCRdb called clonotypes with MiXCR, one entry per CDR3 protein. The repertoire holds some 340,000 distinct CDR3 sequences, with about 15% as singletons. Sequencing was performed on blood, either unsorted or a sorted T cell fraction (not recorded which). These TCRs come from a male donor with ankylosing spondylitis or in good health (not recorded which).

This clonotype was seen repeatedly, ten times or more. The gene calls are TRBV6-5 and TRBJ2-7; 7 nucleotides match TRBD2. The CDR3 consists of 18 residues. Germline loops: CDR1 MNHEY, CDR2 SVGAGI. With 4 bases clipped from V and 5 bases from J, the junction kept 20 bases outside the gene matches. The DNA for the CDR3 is TGTGCCAGCAGTTCCACCTTTCCGGGACTACTGCAAGTTAACGAGCAGTACTTC. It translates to CASSSTFPGLLQVNEQYF.

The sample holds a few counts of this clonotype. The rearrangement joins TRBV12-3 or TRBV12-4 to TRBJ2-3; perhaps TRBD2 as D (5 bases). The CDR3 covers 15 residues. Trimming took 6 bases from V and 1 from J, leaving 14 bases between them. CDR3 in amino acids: CASSRYDSGTDTQYF. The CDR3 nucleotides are TGTGCCAGCAGCCGCTACGATAGCGGCACAGATACGCAGTATTTT.

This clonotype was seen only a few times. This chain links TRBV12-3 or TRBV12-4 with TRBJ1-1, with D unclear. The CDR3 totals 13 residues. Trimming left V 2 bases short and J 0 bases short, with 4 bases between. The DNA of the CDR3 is TGTGCCAGCAGTTTACCCTTGAACACTGAAGCTTTCTTT. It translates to CASSLPLNTEAFF.

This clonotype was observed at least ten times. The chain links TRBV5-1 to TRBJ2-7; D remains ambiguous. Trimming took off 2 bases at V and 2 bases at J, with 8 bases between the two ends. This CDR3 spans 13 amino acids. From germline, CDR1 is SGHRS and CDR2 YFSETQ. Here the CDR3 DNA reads TGCGCCAGCAGCTTTGGTAGAGCCTACGAGCAGTACTTC. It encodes CASSFGRAYEQYF.

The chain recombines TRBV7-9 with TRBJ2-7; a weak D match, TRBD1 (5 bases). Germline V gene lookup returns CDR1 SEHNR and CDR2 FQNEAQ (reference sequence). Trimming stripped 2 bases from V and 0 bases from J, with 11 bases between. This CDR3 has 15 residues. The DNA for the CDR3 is TGTGCCAGCAGCTTAAACAGGACGAGCTCCTACGAGCAGTACTTC. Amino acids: CASSLNRTSSYEQYF.

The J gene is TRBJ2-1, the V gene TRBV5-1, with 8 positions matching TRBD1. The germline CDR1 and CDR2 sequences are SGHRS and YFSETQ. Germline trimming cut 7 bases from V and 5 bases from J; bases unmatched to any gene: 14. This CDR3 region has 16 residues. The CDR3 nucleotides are TGCGCCAGCCGGGCAAGCGGCGGGACAGGAGACAATGAGCAGTTCTTC. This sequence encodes CASRASGGTGDNEQFF.

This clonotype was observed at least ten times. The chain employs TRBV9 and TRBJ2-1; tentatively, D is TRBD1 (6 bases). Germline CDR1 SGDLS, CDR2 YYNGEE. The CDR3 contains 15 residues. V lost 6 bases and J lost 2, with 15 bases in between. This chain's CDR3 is CASNPRDTAYNEQFF. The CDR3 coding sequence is TGTGCCAGCAACCCTCGGGACACAGCCTACAATGAGCAGTTCTTC.

The CDR3 coding sequence is TGCGCCAGCAGCTTGGCTGGGCAGCCCGTGGGTGAGACCCAGTACTTC. Translation: CASSLAGQPVGETQYF. The chain couples TRBV5-1 to TRBJ2-5, with no clear D. V lost 0 bases and J 5 bases, leaving 17 bases between the germline ends. Germline lookup yields CDR1 SGHRS and CDR2 YFSETQ. The CDR3 sequence is 16 residues long.

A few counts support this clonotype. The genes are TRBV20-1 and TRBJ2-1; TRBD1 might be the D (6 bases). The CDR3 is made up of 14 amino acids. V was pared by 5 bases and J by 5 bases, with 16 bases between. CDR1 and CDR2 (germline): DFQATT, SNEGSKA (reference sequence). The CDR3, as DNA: TGCAGTGCTTTTAGGACAGAACCGAACAATGAGCAGTTCTTC. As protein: CSAFRTEPNNEQFF.

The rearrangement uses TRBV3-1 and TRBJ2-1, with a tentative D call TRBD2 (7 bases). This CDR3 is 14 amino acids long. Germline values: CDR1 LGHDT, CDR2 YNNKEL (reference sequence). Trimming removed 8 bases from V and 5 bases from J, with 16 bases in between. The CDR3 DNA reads TGTGCCAGCTTAGGGGGGGGTACCCACAATGAGCAGTTCTTC. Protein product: CASLGGGTHNEQFF.

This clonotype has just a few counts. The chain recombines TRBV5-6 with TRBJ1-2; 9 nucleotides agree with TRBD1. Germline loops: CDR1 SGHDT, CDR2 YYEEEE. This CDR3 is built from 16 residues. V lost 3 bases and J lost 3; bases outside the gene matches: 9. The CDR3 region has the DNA TGTGCCAGCAGCTCCTACCTAAGACAGGGGGACTATGGCTACACCTTC. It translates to CASSSYLRQGDYGYTF.

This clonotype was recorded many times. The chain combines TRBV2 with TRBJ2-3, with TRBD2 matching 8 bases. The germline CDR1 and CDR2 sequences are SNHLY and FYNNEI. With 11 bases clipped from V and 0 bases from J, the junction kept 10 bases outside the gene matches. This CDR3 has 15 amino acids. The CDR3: CAFLTSVASTDTQYF. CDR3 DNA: TGTGCCTTTCTGACTAGCGTGGCTAGCACAGATACGCAGTATTTT.

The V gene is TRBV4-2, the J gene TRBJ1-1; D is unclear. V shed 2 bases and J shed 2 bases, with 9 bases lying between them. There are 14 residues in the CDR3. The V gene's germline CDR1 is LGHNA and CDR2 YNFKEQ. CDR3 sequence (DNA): TGTGCCAGCAGCCAAAAGAGGGTAAACACTGAAGCTTTCTTT. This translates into CASSQKRVNTEAFF.

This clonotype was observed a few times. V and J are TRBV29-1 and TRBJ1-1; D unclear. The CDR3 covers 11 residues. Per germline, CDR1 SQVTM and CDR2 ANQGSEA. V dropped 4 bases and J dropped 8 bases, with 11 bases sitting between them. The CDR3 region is CSVVSVLEAFF. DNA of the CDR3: TGCAGCGTTGTCTCAGTTTTAGAAGCTTTCTTT.

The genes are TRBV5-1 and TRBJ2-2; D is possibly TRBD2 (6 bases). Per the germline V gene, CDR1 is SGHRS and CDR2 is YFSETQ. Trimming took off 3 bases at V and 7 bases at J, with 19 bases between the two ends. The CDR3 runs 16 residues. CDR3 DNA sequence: TGCGCCAGCAGCTCATTTACCGGACCCGGGAGCGGGGAGCTGTTTTTT. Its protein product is CASSSFTGPGSGELFF. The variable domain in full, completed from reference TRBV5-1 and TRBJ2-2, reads KAGVTQTPRYLIKTRGQQVTLSCSPISGHRSVSWYQQTPGQGLQFLFEYFSETQRNKGNFPGRFSGRQFSNSRSEMNVSTLELGDSALYLCASSSFTGPGSGELFFGEGSRLTVL.

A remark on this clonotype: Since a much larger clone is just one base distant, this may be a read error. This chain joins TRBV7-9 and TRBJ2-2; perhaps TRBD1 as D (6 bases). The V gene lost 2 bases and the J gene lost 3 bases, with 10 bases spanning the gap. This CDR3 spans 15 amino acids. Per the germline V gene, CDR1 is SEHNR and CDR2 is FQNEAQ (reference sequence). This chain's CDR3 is CASSLNRADTGELFF. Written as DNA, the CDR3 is TGTGCCAGCAGCTTAAACAGGGCGGACACCGGGGAGCTGTTTTTT.

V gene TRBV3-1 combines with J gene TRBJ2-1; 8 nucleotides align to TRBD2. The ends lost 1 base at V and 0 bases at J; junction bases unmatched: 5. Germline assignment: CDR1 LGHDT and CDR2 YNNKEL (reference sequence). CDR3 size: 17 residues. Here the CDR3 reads CASSQGLALSSYNEQFF. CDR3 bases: TGTGCCAGCAGCCAAGGACTAGCGCTGAGCTCCTACAATGAGCAGTTCTTC.

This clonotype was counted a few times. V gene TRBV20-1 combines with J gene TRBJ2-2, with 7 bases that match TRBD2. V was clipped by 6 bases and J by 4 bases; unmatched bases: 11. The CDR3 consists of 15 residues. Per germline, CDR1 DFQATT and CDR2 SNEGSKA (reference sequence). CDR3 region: CSAGDPSGVTGELFF. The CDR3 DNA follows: TGCAGTGCCGGGGACCCTAGCGGAGTCACCGGGGAGCTGTTTTTT.

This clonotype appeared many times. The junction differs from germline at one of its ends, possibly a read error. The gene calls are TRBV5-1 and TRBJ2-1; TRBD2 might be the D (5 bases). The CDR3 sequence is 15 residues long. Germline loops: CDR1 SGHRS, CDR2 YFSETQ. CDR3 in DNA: TGTGCCAGCAGTTTAGGAGGCAGCACCTACAATGAGCAGTTCTTC. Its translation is CASSLGGSTYNEQFF.

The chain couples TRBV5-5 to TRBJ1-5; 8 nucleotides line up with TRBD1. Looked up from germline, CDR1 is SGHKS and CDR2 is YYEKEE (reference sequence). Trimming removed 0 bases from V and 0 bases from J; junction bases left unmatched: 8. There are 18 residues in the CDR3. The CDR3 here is CASSLVGTGPNSNQPQHF. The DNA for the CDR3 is TGTGCCAGCAGCTTGGTAGGGACAGGCCCCAATAGCAATCAGCCCCAGCATTTT.

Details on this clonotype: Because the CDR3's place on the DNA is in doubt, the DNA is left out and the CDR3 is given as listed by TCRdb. The CDR3 sequence: CASSTSGREGQPQHF. This chain uses TRBV21-1 with TRBJ1-5. TRBV21-1 corresponds to a pseudogene. Termini included, the CDR3 measures 15 amino acids.

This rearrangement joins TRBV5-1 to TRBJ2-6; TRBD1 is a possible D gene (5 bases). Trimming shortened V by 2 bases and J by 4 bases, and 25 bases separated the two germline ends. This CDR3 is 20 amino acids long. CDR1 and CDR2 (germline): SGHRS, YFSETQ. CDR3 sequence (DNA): TGCGCCAGCAGCTTAGTGACAGAAATACTCCTAACTGGGGGGGCCAACGTCCTGACTTTC. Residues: CASSLVTEILLTGGANVLTF.

The CDR3, as DNA: TGTGCCAGCAGCTTAGAGGGGCTAGCCGATGAGCAGTTCTTC. It specifies CASSLEGLADEQFF. The chain carries TRBV7-9 and TRBJ2-1; the D gene could be TRBD1 or TRBD2 (5 bases each). Looked up from germline, CDR1 is SEHNR and CDR2 is FQNEAQ (reference sequence). V was pared by 1 base and J by 8 bases, with 12 bases between. CDR3 length: 14 residues.

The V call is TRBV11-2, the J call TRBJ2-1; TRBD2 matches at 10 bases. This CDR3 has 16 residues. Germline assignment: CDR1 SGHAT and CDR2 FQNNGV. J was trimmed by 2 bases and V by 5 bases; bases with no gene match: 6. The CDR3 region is CASSLTGLATYNEQFF. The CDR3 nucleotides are TGTGCCAGCAGCCTCACGGGACTAGCGACCTACAATGAGCAGTTCTTC. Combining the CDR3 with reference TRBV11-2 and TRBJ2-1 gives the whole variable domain EAGVAQSPRYKIIEKRQSVAFWCNPISGHATLYWYQQILGQGPKLLIQFQNNGVVDDSQLPKDRFSAERLKGVDSTLKIQPAKLEDSAVYLCASSLTGLATYNEQFFGPGTRLTVL.

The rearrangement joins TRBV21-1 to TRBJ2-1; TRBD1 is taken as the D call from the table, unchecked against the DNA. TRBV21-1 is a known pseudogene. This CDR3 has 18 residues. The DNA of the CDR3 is TGTGCCAGCAGCAAAGAGGTCAGAAGGCGCGACTACTACAATGAGCAGTTCTTC. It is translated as CASSKEVRRRDYYNEQFF.

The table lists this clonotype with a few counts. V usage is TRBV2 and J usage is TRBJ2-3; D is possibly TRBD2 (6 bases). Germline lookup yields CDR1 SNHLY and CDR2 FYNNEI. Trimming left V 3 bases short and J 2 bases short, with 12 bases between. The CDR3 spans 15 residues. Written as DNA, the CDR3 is TGTGCCAGCAGTGAGGAGGGGACCCTCACAGATACGCAGTATTTT. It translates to CASSEEGTLTDTQYF.

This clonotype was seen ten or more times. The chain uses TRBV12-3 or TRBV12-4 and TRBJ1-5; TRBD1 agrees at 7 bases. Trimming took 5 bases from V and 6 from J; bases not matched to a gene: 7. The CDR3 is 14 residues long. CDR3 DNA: TGTGCCAGCAGTGAACAGGGGTTCGGTCAGCCCCAGCATTTT. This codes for CASSEQGFGQPQHF.